The source of this T cell receptor beta chain is a study of low-dose radiotherapy and immunotherapy resistance in tumors. V dropped 7 bases and J dropped 6 bases, with 13 bases sitting between them. CDR1 is MDHEN and CDR2 is SYDVKM in the germline V gene. CDR3 size: 13 residues. First-strand cDNA relied on TRAV- and TRBV-specific primers spanning alpha and beta chains. TCRs were put through approximately 20 PCR cycles of amplification with Phusion. A constant-region primer and the V-primer adapter served as the primer pair. From the reads, TCRdb called clonotypes with MiXCR, one entry per CDR3 protein. The data show around 80,000 distinct CDR3 sequences, 17% seen once. Time point noted: after trial treatment. As to treatment: LDRT plus nivolumab, ipilimumab, low-dose cyclophosphamide and aspirin (RACIN trial).

This TCR was sampled from a male donor with prostate cancer. The input for sequencing was PBMCs, taken after low-dose radiotherapy plus immunotherapy. The rearrangement uses TRBV28 and TRBJ1-5; D possibly corresponds to TRBD1 (5 bases). The CDR3 region has the DNA TGTGCCAGCAAGGCAGGGCCTAGTCAGCCCCAGCATTTT. This sequence encodes CASKAGPSQPQHF.